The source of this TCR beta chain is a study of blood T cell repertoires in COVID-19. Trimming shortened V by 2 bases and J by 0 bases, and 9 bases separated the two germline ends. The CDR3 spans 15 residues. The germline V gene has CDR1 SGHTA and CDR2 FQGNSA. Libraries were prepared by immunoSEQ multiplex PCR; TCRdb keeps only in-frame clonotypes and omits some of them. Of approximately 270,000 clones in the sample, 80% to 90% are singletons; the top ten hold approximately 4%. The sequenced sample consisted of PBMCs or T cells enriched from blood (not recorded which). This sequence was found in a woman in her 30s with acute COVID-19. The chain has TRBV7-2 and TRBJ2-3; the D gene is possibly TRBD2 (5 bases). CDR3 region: CASSLPRTSTDTQYF. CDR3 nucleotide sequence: TGTGCCAGCAGCTTACCGAGGACTAGCACAGATACGCAGTATTTT.